The sample holds a few counts of the clone carrying this T cell receptor beta chain. These data come from a study of CD8+ T cells in alopecia areata. The CDR3 covers 12 residues. Germline V lookup: CDR1 SQVTM, CDR2 ANQGSEA. With 7 bases clipped from V and 4 bases from J, the junction kept 7 bases outside the gene matches. In each case, RNA was isolated and then reverse transcribed into cDNA as the sequencing template. The data were produced by immunoSEQ multiplex PCR, yet TCRdb's version contains in-frame clones alone and is incomplete. The table records some 170,000 clones, about 72% of them present only once. Separation by sorting yielded CD4+ and CD8+ T cells from PBMCs.

The chain has TRBV29-1 and TRBJ2-7, with 7 bases matching TRBD1. This sequence originates from a human donor with alopecia areata. The starting material was CD8+ T cells sorted from blood, obtained at week 0. The CDR3 DNA reads as TGCAGCGCCAGACAGGGTCGGTACGAGCAGTACTTC. As protein: CSARQGRYEQYF.